This entry describes one TCR beta chain. Clones were read by immunoSEQ multiplex PCR, and TCRdb kept only the in-frame ones, dropping some. The data show 200,000 or so clones, about 94% seen once. The data derive from a study of control samples from healthy donors and cancer patients. This CDR3 is built from 15 residues. CDR1 and CDR2 from the germline V gene are SGHVS and FQNEAQ. Trimming cost V 4 bases and J 1 base; bases outside gene matches: 5. This sequence originates from a man between 50 and 59 years old in good health. The chain has TRBV7-8 and TRBJ1-1, with TRBD1 identical over 8 bases. The sequenced sample consisted of blood. The CDR3 nucleotides read TGTGCCAGCAGCTGGCAGGGGGCGGGGAACACTGAAGCTTTCTTT. It translates to CASSWQGAGNTEAFF.